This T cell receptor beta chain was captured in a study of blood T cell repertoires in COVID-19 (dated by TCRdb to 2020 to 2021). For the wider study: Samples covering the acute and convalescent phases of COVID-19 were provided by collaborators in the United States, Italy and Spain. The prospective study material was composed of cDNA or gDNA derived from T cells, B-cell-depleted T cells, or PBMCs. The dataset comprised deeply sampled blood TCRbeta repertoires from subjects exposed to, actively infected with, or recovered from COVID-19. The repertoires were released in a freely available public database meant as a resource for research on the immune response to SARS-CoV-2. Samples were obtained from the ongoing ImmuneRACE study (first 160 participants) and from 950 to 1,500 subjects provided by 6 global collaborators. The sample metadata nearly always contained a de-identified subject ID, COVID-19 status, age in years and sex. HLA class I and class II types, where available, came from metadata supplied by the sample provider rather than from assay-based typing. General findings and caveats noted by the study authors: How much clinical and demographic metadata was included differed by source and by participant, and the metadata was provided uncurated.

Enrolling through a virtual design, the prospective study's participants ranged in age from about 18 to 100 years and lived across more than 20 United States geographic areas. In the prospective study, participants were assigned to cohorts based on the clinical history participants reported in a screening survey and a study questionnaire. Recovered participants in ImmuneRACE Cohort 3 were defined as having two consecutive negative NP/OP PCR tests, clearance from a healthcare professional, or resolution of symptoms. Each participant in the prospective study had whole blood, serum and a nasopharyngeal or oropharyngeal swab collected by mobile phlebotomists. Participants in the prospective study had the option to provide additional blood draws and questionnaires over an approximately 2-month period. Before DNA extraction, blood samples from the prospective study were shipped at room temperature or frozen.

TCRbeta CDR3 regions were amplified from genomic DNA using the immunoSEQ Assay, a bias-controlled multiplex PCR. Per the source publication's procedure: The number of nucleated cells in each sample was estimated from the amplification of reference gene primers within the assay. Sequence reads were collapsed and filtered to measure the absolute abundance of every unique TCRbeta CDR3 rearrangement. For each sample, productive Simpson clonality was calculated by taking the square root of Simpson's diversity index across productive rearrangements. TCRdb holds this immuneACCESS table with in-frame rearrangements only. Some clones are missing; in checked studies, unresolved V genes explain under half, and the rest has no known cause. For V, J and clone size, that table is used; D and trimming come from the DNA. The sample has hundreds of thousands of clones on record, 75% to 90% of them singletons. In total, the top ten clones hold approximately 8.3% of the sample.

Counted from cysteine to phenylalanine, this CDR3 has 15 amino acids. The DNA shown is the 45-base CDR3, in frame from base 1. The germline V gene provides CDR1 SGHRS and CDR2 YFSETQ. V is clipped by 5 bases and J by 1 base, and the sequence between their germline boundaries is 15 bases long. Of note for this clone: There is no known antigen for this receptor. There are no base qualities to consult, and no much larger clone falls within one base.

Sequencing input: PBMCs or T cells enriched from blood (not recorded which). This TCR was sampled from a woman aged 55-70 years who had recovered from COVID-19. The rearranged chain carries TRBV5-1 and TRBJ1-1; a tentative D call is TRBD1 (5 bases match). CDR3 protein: CASSRGPGENTEAFF. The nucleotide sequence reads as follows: TGCGCCAGCAGTAGGGGACCGGGGGAGAACACTGAAGCTTTCTTT.